One sample yielded the 5 T cell receptor beta chains listed below, sequenced in a study of blood T cell repertoires in COVID-19. Sequenced by immunoSEQ multiplex PCR; TCRdb stores in-frame clones only, minus some. The sample holds about 120,000 clones; 85% to 90% are singletons and the top ten take less than 5.5%. Sequencing was done on a sample of peripheral blood. These receptors came from a man between 60 and 75 years old with COVID-19, enrolled during active disease.

This clone has only a few counts. The chain recombines TRBV29-1 with TRBJ2-3; D possibly corresponds to TRBD2 (5 bases). The CDR3 runs to 13 residues. V gave up 7 bases and J gave up 2 bases, with 13 bases separating them. Per the germline V gene, CDR1 is SQVTM and CDR2 is ANQGSEA. In DNA, the CDR3 is TGCAGCGCCCGTGGACTTGCCACAGATACGCAGTATTTT. Protein product: CSARGLATDTQYF.

This chain joins TRBV5-1 and TRBJ2-3; 8 bases match TRBD2. This CDR3 region has 19 residues. The V segment lost 2 bases and the J segment 0 bases; nucleotides outside the gene matches: 14. The V gene's germline CDR1 is SGHRS and CDR2 YFSETQ. The CDR3 bases are TGCGCCAGCAGCTTAATCCCCGGGGGGGGCGCCCCTAGCACAGATACGCAGTATTTT. This gives the protein CASSLIPGGGAPSTDTQYF.

The chain recombines TRBV10-3 with TRBJ1-1, with D perhaps matching TRBD1 (5 bases). CDR1 is ENHRY, CDR2 SYGVKD, per germline. V was trimmed by 10 bases and J by 1 base, leaving 7 bases between them. The CDR3 is 11 amino acids. The DNA for the CDR3 is TGTGCCAGCACAGGGAACACTGAAGCTTTCTTT. This translates into CASTGNTEAFF.

The gene calls are TRBV14 and TRBJ1-2, with 7 bases fitting TRBD1. The CDR3 totals 15 residues. Trimming took 2 bases from V and 6 from J; bases not matched to a gene: 9. Per the germline V gene, CDR1 is SGHDN and CDR2 is FVKESK. This CDR3 reads CASSQPGQLTNGYTF. The CDR3 nucleotides read TGTGCCAGCAGCCAACCGGGACAGCTAACTAATGGCTACACCTTC.

The DNA of the CDR3 is TGCGCCAGCAGCTTGGCCGGGAGAGTTCCGGAGGAGACCCAGTACTTC. This translates into CASSLAGRVPEETQYF. V usage is TRBV5-1 and J usage is TRBJ2-5, with a weak D call TRBD2 (6 bases). The CDR3 covers 16 residues. Between the trimmed V and J ends, which lost 0 bases and 5 bases, there was a span of 17 bases. CDR1 is SGHRS, CDR2 YFSETQ, per germline. The full variable domain, with the rest looked up from reference TRBV5-1 and TRBJ2-5, is KAGVTQTPRYLIKTRGQQVTLSCSPISGHRSVSWYQQTPGQGLQFLFEYFSETQRNKGNFPGRFSGRQFSNSRSEMNVSTLELGDSALYLCASSLAGRVPEETQYFGPGTRLLVL.